This TCR beta chain comes out of a study of blood T cells in healthy people across ages. Then a second PCR, running roughly 6 to 11 cycles, was carried out with a sample-barcoded 5' primer and a J-beta primer mix. Sequencing of every sample gave 3 million or more CDR3-containing paired-end reads. Via MiXCR, TCRdb re-called the 5' RACE reads, giving one row per CDR3 protein. The table shows over 1,500,000 distinct CDR3 sequences, with approximately 39% occurring only once. The total RNA that was extracted per sample amounted to at least 5 micrograms. Regarding the study as a whole: Diversity estimates drawn from one million T cells were deemed underestimates.

This clonotype was counted between two and nine times. Its antigen is currently unknown. CDR1 and CDR2 from the germline V gene are MNHNY and SVGAGI (reference sequence). V shed 2 bases, J shed 6 bases, and the junction held 3 bases outside the gene matches. There are 14 residues in the CDR3. Material for sequencing was blood. The receptor was derived from a human donor in good health. The chain combines TRBV6-6 with TRBJ1-5; 8 bases line up with TRBD1. In nucleotides, the CDR3 is TGTGCCAGCAGTTACGGGCAGGGGGCTCAGCCCCAGCATTTT. Translated: CASSYGQGAQPQHF.